This TCR beta chain was obtained from a study of CXCR3-negative and CXCR3-positive naive CD8 T cells. Study-wide results and limits: For CXCR3-positive naive cells, TRB CDR3s were more hydrophobic than those of CXCR3-negative naive cells. Naive CXCR3-positive and CXCR3-negative cells shared similar TRBV-TRBJ usage, unlike memory cells.

UMI-tagged TRB cDNA libraries were built via 5' RACE. TCRdb reprocessed the 5' RACE reads, keeping one entry per CDR3 protein, no DNA. This specimen shows about 6,200 distinct CDR3 sequences; the ten leading clones hold roughly 1.3%. This clonotype shows up as medium-sized by frequency. Its specificity is not known. This CDR3 has 13 amino acids. Germline CDR1 reads MNHEY; CDR2 reads SVGAGI. The TCR originated in a human donor in good health. Some clones in this sample may be carry-over from other donors' samples. V is TRBV6-5 and J is TRBJ1-1; TCRdb's D call of TRBD1 is untestable without DNA. The sample was naive CXCR3+ CD8+ T cells from blood. The subset is: CD45RO-CCR7+CD27+CD95- naive CD8+ T cells expressing CXCR3 (TNR3+). The CDR3: CASSYSGGGEAFF.